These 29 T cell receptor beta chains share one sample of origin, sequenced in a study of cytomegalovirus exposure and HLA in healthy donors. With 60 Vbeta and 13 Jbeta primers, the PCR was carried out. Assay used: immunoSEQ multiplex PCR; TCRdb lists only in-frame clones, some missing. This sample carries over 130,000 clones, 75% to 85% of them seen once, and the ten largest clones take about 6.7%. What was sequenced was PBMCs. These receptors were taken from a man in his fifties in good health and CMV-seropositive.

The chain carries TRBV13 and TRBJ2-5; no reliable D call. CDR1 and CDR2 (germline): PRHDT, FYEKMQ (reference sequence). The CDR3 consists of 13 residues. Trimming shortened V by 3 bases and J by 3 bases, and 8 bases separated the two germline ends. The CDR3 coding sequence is TGTGCCAGCAGCTTCCGACTGGAAGAGACCCAGTACTTC. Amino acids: CASSFRLEETQYF.

CDR3 coding DNA: TGCAGCGTTGGCCAGGAATACGAGCAGTACTTC. Encoded protein: CSVGQEYEQYF. The chain has TRBV29-1 and TRBJ2-7; unclear D gene. The CDR3 runs 11 residues. V was shortened by 4 bases and J by 4 bases, with 8 bases between the two germline ends. Germline CDR1 reads SQVTM; CDR2 reads ANQGSEA.

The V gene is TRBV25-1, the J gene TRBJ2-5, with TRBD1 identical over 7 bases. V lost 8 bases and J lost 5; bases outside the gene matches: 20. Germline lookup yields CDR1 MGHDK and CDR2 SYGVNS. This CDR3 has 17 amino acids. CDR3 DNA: TGTGCCAGCGCCCCGATCCTAAGGGACAGAGGGGCGGAGACCCAGTACTTC. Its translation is CASAPILRDRGAETQYF.

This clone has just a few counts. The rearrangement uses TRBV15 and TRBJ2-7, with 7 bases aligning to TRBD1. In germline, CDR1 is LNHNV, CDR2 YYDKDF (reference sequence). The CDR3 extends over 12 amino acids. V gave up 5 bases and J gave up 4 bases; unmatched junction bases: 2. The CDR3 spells CATSPQGYEQYF. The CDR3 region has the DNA TGTGCCACCAGCCCACAGGGGTACGAGCAGTACTTC.

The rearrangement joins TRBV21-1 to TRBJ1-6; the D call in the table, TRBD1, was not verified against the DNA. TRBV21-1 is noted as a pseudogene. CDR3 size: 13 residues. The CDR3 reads CASSTQGSSPLHF. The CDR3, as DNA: TGTGCCAGCAGCACTCAGGGAAGTTCACCCCTCCACTTT.

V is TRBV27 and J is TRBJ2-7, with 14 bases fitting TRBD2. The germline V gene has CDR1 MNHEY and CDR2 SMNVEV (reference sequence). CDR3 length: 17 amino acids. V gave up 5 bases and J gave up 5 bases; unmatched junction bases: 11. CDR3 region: CASSPKSGTSGRDEQYF. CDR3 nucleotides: TGTGCCAGCAGTCCCAAATCCGGGACTAGCGGGAGAGACGAGCAGTACTTC.

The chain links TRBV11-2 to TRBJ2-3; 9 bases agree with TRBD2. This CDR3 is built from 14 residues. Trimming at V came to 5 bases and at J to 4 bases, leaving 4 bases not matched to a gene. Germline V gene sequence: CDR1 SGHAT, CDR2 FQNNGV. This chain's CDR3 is CASSGTSWADTQYF. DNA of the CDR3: TGTGCCAGCAGCGGGACTAGCTGGGCAGATACGCAGTATTTT.

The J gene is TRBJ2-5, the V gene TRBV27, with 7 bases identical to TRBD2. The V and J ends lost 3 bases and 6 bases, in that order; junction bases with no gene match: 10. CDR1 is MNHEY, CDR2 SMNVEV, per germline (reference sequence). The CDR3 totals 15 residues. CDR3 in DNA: TGTGCCAGCAGTTTTGGGGGGAGGGCCGAGAAGACCCAGTACTTC. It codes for CASSFGGRAEKTQYF.

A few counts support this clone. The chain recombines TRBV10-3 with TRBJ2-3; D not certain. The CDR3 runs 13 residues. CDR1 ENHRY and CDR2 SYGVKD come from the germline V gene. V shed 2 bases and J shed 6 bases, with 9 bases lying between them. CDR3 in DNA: TGTGCCATCAGTGAGGCGGTACGGGATACGCAGTATTTT. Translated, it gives CAISEAVRDTQYF.

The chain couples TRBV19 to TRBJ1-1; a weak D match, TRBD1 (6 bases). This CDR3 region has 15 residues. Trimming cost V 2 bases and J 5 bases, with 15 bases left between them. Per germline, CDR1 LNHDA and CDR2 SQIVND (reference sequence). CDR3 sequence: CASSIRGGGRTEAFF. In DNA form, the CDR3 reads TGTGCCAGTAGTATACGGGGGGGCGGACGGACTGAAGCTTTCTTT.

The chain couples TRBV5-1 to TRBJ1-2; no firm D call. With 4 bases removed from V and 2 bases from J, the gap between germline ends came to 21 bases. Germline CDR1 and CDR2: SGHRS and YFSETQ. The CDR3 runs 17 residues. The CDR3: CASSPFRFSTINYGYTF. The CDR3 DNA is TGCGCCAGCAGCCCATTCAGGTTCTCCACCATCAACTATGGCTACACCTTC.

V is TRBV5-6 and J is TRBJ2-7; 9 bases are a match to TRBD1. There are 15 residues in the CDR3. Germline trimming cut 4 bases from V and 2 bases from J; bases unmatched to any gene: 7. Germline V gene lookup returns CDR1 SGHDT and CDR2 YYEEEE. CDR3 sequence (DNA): TGTGCCAGCAGCCTACCGGGACAGGGAACCTACGAGCAGTACTTC. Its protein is CASSLPGQGTYEQYF.

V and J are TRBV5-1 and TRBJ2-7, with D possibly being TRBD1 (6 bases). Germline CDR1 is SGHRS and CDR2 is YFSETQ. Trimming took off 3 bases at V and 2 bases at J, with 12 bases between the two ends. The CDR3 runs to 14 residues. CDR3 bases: TGCGCCAGCAGCTCGACCGGGACAACCTACGAGCAGTACTTC. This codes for CASSSTGTTYEQYF.

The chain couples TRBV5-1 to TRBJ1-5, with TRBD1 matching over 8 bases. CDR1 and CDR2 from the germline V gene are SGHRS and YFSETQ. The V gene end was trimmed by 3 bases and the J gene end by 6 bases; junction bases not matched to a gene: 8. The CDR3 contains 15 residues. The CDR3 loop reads CASSYGTGAGQPQHF. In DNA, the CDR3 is TGCGCCAGCAGCTACGGGACAGGAGCAGGTCAGCCCCAGCATTTT. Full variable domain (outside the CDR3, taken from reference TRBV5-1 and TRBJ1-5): KAGVTQTPRYLIKTRGQQVTLSCSPISGHRSVSWYQQTPGQGLQFLFEYFSETQRNKGNFPGRFSGRQFSNSRSEMNVSTLELGDSALYLCASSYGTGAGQPQHFGDGTRLSIL.

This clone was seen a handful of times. CDR3 DNA sequence: TGTGCCAGTAGTATATCGGGGGGCTTTGGAGAGACCCAGTACTTC. This sequence encodes CASSISGGFGETQYF. The J gene is TRBJ2-5, the V gene TRBV19; D is possibly TRBD2 (7 bases). Germline loops: CDR1 LNHDA, CDR2 SQIVND (reference sequence). This CDR3 region has 15 residues. Between the trimmed V and J ends, which lost 2 bases and 4 bases, there was a span of 14 bases.

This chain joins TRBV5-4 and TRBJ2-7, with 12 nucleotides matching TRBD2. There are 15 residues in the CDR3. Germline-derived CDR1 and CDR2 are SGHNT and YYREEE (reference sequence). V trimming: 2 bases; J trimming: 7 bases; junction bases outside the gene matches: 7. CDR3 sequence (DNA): TGTGCCAGCAGCTTCAGACTAGCGGGAGATGATGAGCAGTACTTC. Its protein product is CASSFRLAGDDEQYF.

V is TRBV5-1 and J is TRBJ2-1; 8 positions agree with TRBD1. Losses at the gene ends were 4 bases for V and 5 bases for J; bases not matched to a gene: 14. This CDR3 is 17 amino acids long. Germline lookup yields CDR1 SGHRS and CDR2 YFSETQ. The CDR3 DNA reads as TGCGCCAGCAGCCCAATCTTGCAGGGGGCTGGGAACAATGAGCAGTTCTTC. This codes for CASSPILQGAGNNEQFF.

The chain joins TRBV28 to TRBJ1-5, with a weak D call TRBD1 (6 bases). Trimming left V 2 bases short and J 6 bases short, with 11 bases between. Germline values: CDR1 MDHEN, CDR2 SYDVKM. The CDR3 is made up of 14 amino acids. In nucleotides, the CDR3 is TGTGCCAGCAGTTTAGGGCAGGGGATTCAGCCCCAGCATTTT. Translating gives CASSLGQGIQPQHF.

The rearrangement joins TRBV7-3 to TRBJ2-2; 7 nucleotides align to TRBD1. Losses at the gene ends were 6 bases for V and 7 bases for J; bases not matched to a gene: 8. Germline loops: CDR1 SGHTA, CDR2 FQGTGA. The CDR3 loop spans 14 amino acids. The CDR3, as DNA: TGTGCCAGCAGTAAGGACAGGTCGGGCGGGGAGCTGTTTTTT. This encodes CASSKDRSGGELFF.

The CDR3 reads CASSPSDNSYNEQFF. The CDR3 DNA follows: TGTGCCAGCTCACCATCCGACAACTCCTACAATGAGCAGTTCTTC. This chain joins TRBV18 and TRBJ2-1; D remains ambiguous. The CDR3 spans 15 residues. Germline CDR1 reads KGHSH; CDR2 reads LQKENI. The V end was cut by 2 bases, the J end by 0 bases, with 8 bases between.

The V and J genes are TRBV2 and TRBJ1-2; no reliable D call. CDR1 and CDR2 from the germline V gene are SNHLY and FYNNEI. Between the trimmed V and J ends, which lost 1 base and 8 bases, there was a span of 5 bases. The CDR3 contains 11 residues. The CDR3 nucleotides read TGTGCCAGCAGTGAAGGTTTAGGCTACACCTTC. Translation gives CASSEGLGYTF. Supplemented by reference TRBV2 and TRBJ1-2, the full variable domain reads EPEVTQTPSHQVTQMGQEVILRCVPISNHLYFYWYRQILGQKVEFLVSFYNNEISEKSEIFDDQFSVERPDGSNFTLKIRSTKLEDSAMYFCASSEGLGYTFGSGTRLTVV.

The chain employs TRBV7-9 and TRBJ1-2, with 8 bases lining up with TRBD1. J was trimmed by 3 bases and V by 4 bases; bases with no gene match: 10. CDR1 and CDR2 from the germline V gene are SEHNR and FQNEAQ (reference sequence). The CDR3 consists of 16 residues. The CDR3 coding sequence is TGTGCCAGCAGCTCCGGACAGGGACGAGGGGACTATGGCTACACCTTC. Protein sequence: CASSSGQGRGDYGYTF.

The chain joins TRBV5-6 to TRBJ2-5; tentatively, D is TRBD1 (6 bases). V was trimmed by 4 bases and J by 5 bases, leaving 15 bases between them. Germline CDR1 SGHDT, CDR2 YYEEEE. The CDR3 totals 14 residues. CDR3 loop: CASSRGSGYETQYF. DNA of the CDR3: TGTGCCAGCAGCAGGGGGTCAGGGTACGAGACCCAGTACTTC.

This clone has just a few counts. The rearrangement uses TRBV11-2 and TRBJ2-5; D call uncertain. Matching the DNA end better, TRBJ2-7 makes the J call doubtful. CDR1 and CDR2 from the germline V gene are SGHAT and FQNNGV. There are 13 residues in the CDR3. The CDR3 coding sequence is TGTGCCAGCAGCCCCCCTTTCACCTACGAGCAGTACTTC. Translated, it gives CASSPPFTYEQYF.

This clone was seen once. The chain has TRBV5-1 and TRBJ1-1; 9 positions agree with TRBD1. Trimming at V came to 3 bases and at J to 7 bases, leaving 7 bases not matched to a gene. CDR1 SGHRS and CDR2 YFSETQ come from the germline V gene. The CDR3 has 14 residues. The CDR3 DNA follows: TGCGCCAGCAGCTCGGGGACAGGGAGTCTTGAAGCTTTCTTT. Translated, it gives CASSSGTGSLEAFF. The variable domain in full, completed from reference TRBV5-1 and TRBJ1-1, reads KAGVTQTPRYLIKTRGQQVTLSCSPISGHRSVSWYQQTPGQGLQFLFEYFSETQRNKGNFPGRFSGRQFSNSRSEMNVSTLELGDSALYLCASSSGTGSLEAFFGQGTRLTVV.

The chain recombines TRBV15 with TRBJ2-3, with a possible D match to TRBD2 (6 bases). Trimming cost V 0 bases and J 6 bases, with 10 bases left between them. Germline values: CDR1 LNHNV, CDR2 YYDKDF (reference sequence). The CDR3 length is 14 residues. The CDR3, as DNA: TGTGCCACCAGCAGAGATTATGGGACTGATACGCAGTATTTT. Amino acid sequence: CATSRDYGTDTQYF.

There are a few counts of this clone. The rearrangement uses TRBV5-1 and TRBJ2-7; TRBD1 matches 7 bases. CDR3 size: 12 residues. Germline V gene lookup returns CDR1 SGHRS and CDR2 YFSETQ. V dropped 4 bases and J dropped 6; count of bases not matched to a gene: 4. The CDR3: CASSVQGVEQYF. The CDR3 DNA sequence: TGCGCCAGCAGCGTTCAGGGGGTCGAGCAGTACTTC.

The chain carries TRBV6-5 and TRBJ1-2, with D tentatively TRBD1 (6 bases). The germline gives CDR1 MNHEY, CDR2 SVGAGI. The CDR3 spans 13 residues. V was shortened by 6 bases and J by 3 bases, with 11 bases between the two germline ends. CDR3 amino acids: CASSAGQYYGYTF. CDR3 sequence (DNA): TGTGCCAGCAGCGCCGGACAGTACTATGGCTACACCTTC.

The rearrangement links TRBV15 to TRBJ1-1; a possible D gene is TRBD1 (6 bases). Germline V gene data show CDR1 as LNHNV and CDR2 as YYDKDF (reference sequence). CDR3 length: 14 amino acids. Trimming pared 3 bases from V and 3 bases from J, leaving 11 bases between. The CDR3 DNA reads TGTGCCACCAGCAGTCAGGGGTGGGACACTGAAGCTTTCTTT. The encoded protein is CATSSQGWDTEAFF.